The rows below give T cell receptor beta chains drawn from one sample of a study of blood T cell repertoires in COVID-19. TCRdb keeps only in-frame clones here, not all; method: immunoSEQ multiplex PCR. The repertoire holds under 200,000 clones, with 84% as singletons. The sample taken for sequencing was peripheral blood. These receptors came from a woman aged 80 or over with COVID-19, enrolled during active disease. The CDR3 runs from the conserved cysteine through the conserved F or W. The D gene is left open where the match is weak. Where a row states a size, it is once, few, many or the class of an expanded clone; other rows omit it.

.	TRBV7-8	TRBJ2-7	.	CASSLGTWSLSPYEQYF	TGTGCCAGCAGCTTAGGGACTTGGTCTCTGTCCCCCTACGAGCAGTACTTC
.	TRBV6-2/TRBV6-3	TRBJ2-3	once	CASSYGLGRGPTDTQYF	TGTGCCAGCAGTTACGGCCTAGGGCGGGGCCCGACAGATACGCAGTATTTT
TRBD1	TRBV27	TRBJ2-7	.	CASSPWTGRQYF	TGTGCCAGCAGTCCGTGGACAGGGAGACAGTACTTC
.	TRBV5-1	TRBJ2-5	.	CASSRTGGQQETQYF	TGCGCCAGCAGCCGGACGGGAGGACAGCAAGAGACCCAGTACTTC
.	TRBV18	TRBJ1-2	.	CASSPLEDYGYTF	TGTGCCAGCTCACCACTAGAGGATTATGGCTACACCTTC
TRBD2	TRBV20-1	TRBJ2-3	.	CSASPVLAGFTDTQYF	TGCAGTGCTAGTCCTGTACTAGCGGGGTTCACAGATACGCAGTATTTT
.	TRBV5-8	TRBJ1-1	.	CAGVWGGAGAFF	TGTGCCGGGGTTTGGGGGGGCGCCGGAGCTTTCTTT
.	TRBV7-7	TRBJ2-7	.	CASSPGFDRSTYEQYF	TGTGCTAGCAGCCCCGGTTTTGACAGGTCAACCTACGAGCAGTACTTC
.	TRBV5-1	TRBJ1-3	.	CASSFGQSSGNTIYF	TGCGCCAGCAGCTTTGGACAGAGCTCTGGAAACACCATATATTTT
.	TRBV28	TRBJ1-1	few	CASSLYAGDTEAFF	TGTGCCAGCAGTTTATACGCGGGGGACACTGAAGCTTTCTTT
TRBD1	TRBV9	TRBJ1-6	few	CASSVAPGGNSPLHF	TGTGCCAGCAGCGTAGCTCCAGGGGGGAATTCACCCCTCCACTTT
TRBD1	TRBV24-1	TRBJ2-3	.	CATSDFRGQGTEDTQYF	TGTGCCACCAGTGATTTCAGGGGACAGGGGACGGAAGATACGCAGTATTTT
.	TRBV7-9	TRBJ2-1	once	CASSESKTGRQNYNEQFF	TGTGCCAGCAGCGAATCAAAGACGGGAAGGCAGAACTACAATGAGCAGTTCTTC
.	TRBV28	TRBJ2-7	.	CASSSAGADLNEQYF	TGTGCCAGCAGTTCCGCAGGGGCAGACCTAAACGAGCAGTACTTC
.	TRBV23-1	TRBJ2-6	.	CASIHRGARNSGANVLTF	TGCGCCAGCATCCACCGGGGGGCTCGCAACTCTGGGGCCAACGTCCTGACTTTC
TRBD1	TRBV5-6	TRBJ2-5	.	CASSSDRVAETQYF	TGTGCCAGCAGCTCGGACAGGGTGGCGGAGACCCAGTACTTC
TRBD2	TRBV10-3	TRBJ2-1	.	CAISESGSGSHEQFF	TGTGCCATCAGTGAGTCGGGTAGCGGGAGTCATGAGCAGTTCTTC
TRBD2	TRBV5-1	TRBJ2-7	.	CASSLEMTSGSIYEQYF	TGCGCCAGCAGCTTGGAAATGACTAGCGGGAGTATATACGAGCAGTACTTC
.	TRBV2	TRBJ1-2	.	CASIATVYYGYTF	TGTGCCAGCATCGCGACAGTCTACTATGGCTACACCTTC
TRBD2	TRBV5-1	TRBJ2-1	.	CASSLAITSGRAPYNEQFF	TGCGCCAGCAGCTTGGCCATCACTAGCGGGAGGGCCCCCTACAATGAGCAGTTCTTC
.	TRBV7-8	TRBJ2-7	.	CASSLAGGEQYF	TGTGCCAGCAGCTTAGCGGGCGGGGAGCAGTACTTC
TRBD1	TRBV19	TRBJ2-2	once	CASSPGTGTTGELFF	TGTGCCAGTAGTCCCGGGACAGGGACCACCGGGGAGCTGTTTTTT
.	TRBV3-1/TRBV3-2	TRBJ1-4	.	CASSQDRQGYEKLFF	TGTGCCAGCAGCCAAGATCGGCAGGGGTATGAAAAACTGTTTTTT
.	TRBV30	TRBJ1-5	.	CAWSARSGQPQHF	TGTGCCTGGAGTGCTAGGTCGGGTCAGCCCCAGCATTTT
.	TRBV9	TRBJ2-3	.	CASSVGRDTDTQYF	TGTGCCAGCAGCGTCGGCAGGGACACAGATACGCAGTATTTT
.	TRBV18	TRBJ1-2	.	CASSPLGMDGYGYTF	TGTGCCAGCTCACCACTCGGGATGGATGGCTATGGCTACACCTTC
.	TRBV29-1	TRBJ1-1	.	CSVPRQLDTEAFF	TGCAGCGTGCCCCGACAGCTCGACACTGAAGCTTTCTTT
TRBD2	TRBV6-5	TRBJ2-2	.	CASRLAGGGGELFF	TGTGCCAGCAGACTAGCGGGGGGAGGCGGGGAGCTGTTTTTT
TRBD1	TRBV20-1	TRBJ2-2	.	CSASGSDRLYTGELFF	TGCAGTGCTAGTGGTTCGGACAGGCTCTACACCGGGGAGCTGTTTTTT
TRBD1	TRBV24-1	TRBJ1-2	once	CATSDPGQGSYTF	TGTGCCACCAGTGACCCCGGACAGGGCTCCTACACCTTC
TRBD2	TRBV28	TRBJ2-1	.	CASSLDPSGFNEQFF	TGTGCCAGCAGTTTGGATCCTAGCGGTTTCAATGAGCAGTTCTTC
.	TRBV7-9	TRBJ2-7	.	CASSTGTTAYEQYF	TGTGCCAGCAGCACAGGGACTACCGCCTACGAGCAGTACTTC
TRBD1	TRBV27	TRBJ2-1	.	CASSLSIQGAYNEQFF	TGTGCCAGCAGTTTAAGTATACAGGGGGCCTACAATGAGCAGTTCTTC
TRBD1	TRBV5-1	TRBJ2-5	.	CASSLAQGVGQETQYF	TGCGCCAGCAGCTTGGCTCAGGGGGTCGGTCAAGAGACCCAGTACTTC
TRBD1	TRBV7-9	TRBJ2-1	.	CASSLRGQGRNEQFF	TGTGCCAGCAGCTTAAGGGGACAGGGTAGGAATGAGCAGTTCTTC
.	TRBV11-3	TRBJ2-1	.	CASSLAGIYNEQFF	TGTGCCAGCAGCTTAGCAGGGATATACAATGAGCAGTTCTTC
TRBD2	TRBV3-1/TRBV3-2	TRBJ2-4	once	CASSQGIPLGQGGNIQYF	TGTGCCAGCAGCCAAGGAATTCCCTTAGGGCAGGGAGGGAACATTCAGTACTTC
.	TRBV7-2	TRBJ1-6	few	CASSPRGTRNSPLHF	TGTGCCAGCAGCCCTAGGGGGACTAGGAATTCACCCCTCCACTTT
.	TRBV27	TRBJ1-2	.	CASSNGPVIYGYTF	TGTGCCAGCAGTAATGGTCCGGTAATCTATGGCTACACCTTC
TRBD2	TRBV4-1	TRBJ2-7	.	CASSQQAAGDGEQYF	TGCGCCAGCAGCCAGCAAGCCGCGGGGGATGGCGAGCAGTACTTC
TRBD1	TRBV4-1	TRBJ2-1	.	CASSLDRGPAEQFF	TGCGCCAGCAGCCTGGACAGGGGGCCAGCGGAGCAGTTCTTC
.	TRBV12-2	TRBJ2-1	.	CASRLGNCGRYYNEQFF	TGTGCAAGTCGCTTAGGCAACTGCGGGAGGTACTACAATGAGCAGTTCTTC
.	TRBV4-2	TRBJ2-3	.	CASSQAFQGGTDTQYF	TGTGCCAGCAGCCAAGCCTTCCAAGGGGGTACAGATACGCAGTATTTT
TRBD2	TRBV6-5	TRBJ2-5	.	CASSIGVLAEETQYF	TGTGCCAGCAGTATAGGGGTACTAGCGGAAGAGACCCAGTACTTC
TRBD1	TRBV5-6	TRBJ1-6	.	CASSAGQADTNSPLHF	TGTGCCAGCAGCGCCGGACAGGCGGACACTAATTCACCCCTCCACTTT
TRBD2	TRBV2	TRBJ2-7	.	CASTKGGGRINEQYF	TGTGCCAGCACAAAAGGCGGCGGGAGGATAAACGAGCAGTACTTC
.	TRBV9	TRBJ2-7	few	CASSIQDSQNSYEQYF	TGTGCCAGCAGCATACAGGACAGCCAAAACTCCTACGAGCAGTACTTC
TRBD2	TRBV5-1	TRBJ2-2	.	CASSLVAGAEPGELFF	TGCGCCAGCAGCTTGGTGGCGGGAGCAGAACCCGGGGAGCTGTTTTTT
TRBD2	TRBV4-2	TRBJ2-4	.	CASSQHGTSGGGTKNIQYF	TGTGCCAGCAGCCAGCACGGGACTAGCGGGGGGGGTACCAAAAACATTCAGTACTTC
.	TRBV18	TRBJ2-1	few	CASSVPGIAYNEQFF	TGTGCCAGCTCAGTCCCGGGCATAGCGTACAATGAGCAGTTCTTC
.	TRBV24-1	TRBJ2-7	.	CATSDTTRQYF	TGTGCCACCAGTGACACCACGAGACAGTACTTC
TRBD1	TRBV14	TRBJ1-4	.	CASSQVRTGRTLNEKLFF	TGTGCCAGCAGCCAAGTGCGGACAGGCAGGACTTTAAATGAAAAACTGTTTTTT
TRBD1	TRBV5-1	TRBJ2-5	.	CASSLGLVTGWTQYF	TGCGCCAGCAGCTTGGGGTTGGTGACAGGGTGGACCCAGTACTTC
.	TRBV18	TRBJ1-2	.	CASSPLHTGYTF	TGTGCCAGCTCACCATTACATACTGGCTACACCTTC
.	TRBV11-3	TRBJ2-6	.	CASSLGPGANVLTF	TGTGCCAGCAGCCTGGGGCCTGGGGCCAACGTCCTGACTTTC
.	TRBV28	TRBJ2-7	.	CASIIRGAAGIYEQYF	TGTGCCAGCATAATCCGGGGGGCGGCGGGAATCTACGAGCAGTACTTC
.	TRBV5-1	TRBJ1-5	.	CASSVVPNQPQHF	TGCGCCAGCAGTGTCGTCCCCAATCAGCCCCAGCATTTT
TRBD1	TRBV24-1	TRBJ2-5	once	CATSEQKGTAQETQYF	TGTGCCACCAGTGAGCAAAAGGGGACAGCACAAGAGACCCAGTACTTC
.	TRBV10-3	TRBJ2-2	.	CAITSEGAGYTGELFF	TGTGCCATCACCTCTGAGGGGGCGGGGTACACCGGGGAGCTGTTTTTT